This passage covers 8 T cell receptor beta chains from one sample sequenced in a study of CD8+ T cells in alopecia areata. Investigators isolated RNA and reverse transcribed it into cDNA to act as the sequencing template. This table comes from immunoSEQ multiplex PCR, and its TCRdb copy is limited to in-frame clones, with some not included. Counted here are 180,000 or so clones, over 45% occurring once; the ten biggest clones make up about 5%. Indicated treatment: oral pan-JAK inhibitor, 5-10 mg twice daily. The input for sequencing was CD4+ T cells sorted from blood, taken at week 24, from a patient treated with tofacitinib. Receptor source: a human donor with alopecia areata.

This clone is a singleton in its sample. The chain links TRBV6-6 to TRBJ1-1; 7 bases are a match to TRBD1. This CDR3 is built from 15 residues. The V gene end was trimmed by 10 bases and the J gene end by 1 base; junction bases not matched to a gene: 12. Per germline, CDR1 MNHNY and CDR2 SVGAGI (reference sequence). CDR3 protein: CATNRDRQGNTEAFF. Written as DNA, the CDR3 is TGTGCCACCAACCGCGATAGACAGGGGAACACTGAAGCTTTCTTT.

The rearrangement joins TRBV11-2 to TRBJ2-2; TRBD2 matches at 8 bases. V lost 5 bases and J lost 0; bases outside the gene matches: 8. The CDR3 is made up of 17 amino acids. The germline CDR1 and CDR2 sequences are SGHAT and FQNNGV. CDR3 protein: CASSTGLGLANTGELFF. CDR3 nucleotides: TGTGCCAGCAGCACAGGATTGGGACTAGCGAACACCGGGGAGCTGTTTTTT.

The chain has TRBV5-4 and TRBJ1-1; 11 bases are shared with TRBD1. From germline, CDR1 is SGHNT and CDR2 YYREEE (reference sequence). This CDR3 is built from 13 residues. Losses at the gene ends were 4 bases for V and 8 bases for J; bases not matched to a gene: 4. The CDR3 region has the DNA TGTGCCAGCAGCCGGGACAGGGGGTCCGAAGCTTTCTTT. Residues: CASSRDRGSEAFF.

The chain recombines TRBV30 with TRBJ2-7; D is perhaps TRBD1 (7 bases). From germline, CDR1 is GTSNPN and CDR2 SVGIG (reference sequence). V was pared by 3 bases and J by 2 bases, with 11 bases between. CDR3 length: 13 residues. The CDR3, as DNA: TGTGCCTGGAGCCGCGGGACAGCCTACGAGCAGTACTTC. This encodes CAWSRGTAYEQYF.

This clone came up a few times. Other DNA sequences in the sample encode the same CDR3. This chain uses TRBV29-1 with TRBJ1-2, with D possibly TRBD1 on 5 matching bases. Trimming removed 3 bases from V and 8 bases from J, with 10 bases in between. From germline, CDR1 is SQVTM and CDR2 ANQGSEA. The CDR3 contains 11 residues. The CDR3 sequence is CSVDTGGGYTF. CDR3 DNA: TGCAGCGTTGACACAGGAGGAGGCTACACCTTC.

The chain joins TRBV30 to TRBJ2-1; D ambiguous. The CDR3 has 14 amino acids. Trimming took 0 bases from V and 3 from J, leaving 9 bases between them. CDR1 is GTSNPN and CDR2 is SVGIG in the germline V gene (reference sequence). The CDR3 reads CAWSVTTLYNEQFF. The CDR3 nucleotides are TGTGCCTGGAGTGTAACCACTCTCTACAATGAGCAGTTCTTC.

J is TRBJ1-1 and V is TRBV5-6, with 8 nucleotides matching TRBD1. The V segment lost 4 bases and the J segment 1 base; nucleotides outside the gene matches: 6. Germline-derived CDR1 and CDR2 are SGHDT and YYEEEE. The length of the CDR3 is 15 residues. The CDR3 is CASSNLDRGNTEAFF. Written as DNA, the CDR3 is TGTGCCAGCAGCAATTTAGACAGGGGGAACACTGAAGCTTTCTTT.

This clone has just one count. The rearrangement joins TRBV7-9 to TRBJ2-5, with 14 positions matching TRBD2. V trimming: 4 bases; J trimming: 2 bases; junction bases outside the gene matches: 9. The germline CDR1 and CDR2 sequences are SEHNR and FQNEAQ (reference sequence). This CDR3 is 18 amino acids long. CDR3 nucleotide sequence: TGTGCCAGCAGCTGGGGACTAGCGGGGGCCCGCCTTCAAGAGACCCAGTACTTC. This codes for CASSWGLAGARLQETQYF.